Shown below are 10 T cell receptor beta chains from a single sample sequenced in a study of T cell responses to AZD1222 COVID-19 vaccine. This table comes from immunoSEQ multiplex PCR, and its TCRdb copy is limited to in-frame clones, with some not included. The sample lists more than 150,000 clones; 90% to 95% were seen once. The sequences come from peripheral blood, collected 28 days after the second AZD1222 dose. Receptor source: an adult who received the AZD1222 COVID-19 vaccine.

The CDR3 is CASSETTFPTGGYGYTF. The CDR3 DNA reads as TGTGCCAGCTCAGAAACCACCTTTCCGACAGGGGGCTATGGCTACACCTTC. The genes are TRBV18 and TRBJ1-2; 9 bases are shared with TRBD1. Germline V gene sequence: CDR1 KGHSH, CDR2 LQKENI. This CDR3 spans 17 amino acids. Trimming took 5 bases from V and 4 from J; bases not matched to a gene: 14.

This clone occurred once. The rearrangement uses TRBV7-9 and TRBJ2-3; possible D gene TRBD1, 7 bases. Germline CDR1 SEHNR, CDR2 FQNEAQ (reference sequence). CDR3 size: 14 residues. V was pared by 2 bases and J by 4 bases, with 10 bases between. The CDR3 loop is CASSLSGGPDTQYF. The CDR3 region has the DNA TGTGCCAGCAGCTTATCAGGGGGGCCAGATACGCAGTATTTT.

The chain is built from TRBV2 and TRBJ2-1, with 12 positions matching TRBD2. The CDR3 consists of 17 residues. The germline CDR1 and CDR2 sequences are SNHLY and FYNNEI. J gave up 2 bases and V 6 bases, and 8 bases lay outside the gene matches. Here the CDR3 DNA reads TGTGCCAGCAGGGCTCGACTAGCGGGAGTAACCTACAATGAGCAGTTCTTC. This encodes CASRARLAGVTYNEQFF. Combining the CDR3 with reference TRBV2 and TRBJ2-1 gives the whole variable domain EPEVTQTPSHQVTQMGQEVILRCVPISNHLYFYWYRQILGQKVEFLVSFYNNEISEKSEIFDDQFSVERPDGSNFTLKIRSTKLEDSAMYFCASRARLAGVTYNEQFFGPGTRLTVL.

This chain links TRBV7-8 with TRBJ1-1, with TRBD1 matching over 8 bases. J was trimmed by 0 bases and V by 6 bases; bases with no gene match: 6. The CDR3 spans 15 residues. CDR1 is SGHVS and CDR2 is FQNEAQ in the germline V gene. For the CDR3, the DNA is TGTGCCAGCAGATACTCGACAGGGGTGAACACTGAAGCTTTCTTT. As protein: CASRYSTGVNTEAFF.

The rearrangement uses TRBV4-2 and TRBJ2-3; 8 positions agree with TRBD2. Germline V CDR1 and CDR2: LGHNA, YNFKEQ. CDR3 length: 17 amino acids. With 1 base clipped from V and 5 bases from J, the junction kept 11 bases outside the gene matches. CDR3 loop: CASSQVLYGGGQDTQYF. The CDR3 DNA follows: TGTGCCAGCAGCCAAGTTCTTTACGGGGGGGGGCAAGATACGCAGTATTTT.

This chain joins TRBV12-3 or TRBV12-4 and TRBJ1-2; the D is unclear. Trimming left V 7 bases short and J 3 bases short, with 12 bases between. The length of the CDR3 is 13 residues. The CDR3 reads CASTGSSYYGYTF. The CDR3 nucleotides read TGTGCCAGCACAGGCAGCAGCTACTATGGCTACACCTTC.

J is TRBJ2-7 and V is TRBV30; D perhaps matches TRBD1 (6 bases). Looked up from germline, CDR1 is GTSNPN and CDR2 is SVGIG (reference sequence). CDR3 length: 12 residues. Trimming stripped 8 bases from V and 1 base from J, with 12 bases between. The CDR3 DNA reads TGTGCCGGGGGCCAGCGGTCCTACGAGCAGTACTTC. Translation gives CAGGQRSYEQYF.

The rearrangement links TRBV25-1 to TRBJ2-2; tentative D call: TRBD1 (5 bases). Germline V gene data show CDR1 as MGHDK and CDR2 as SYGVNS. The V and J ends lost 7 bases and 0 bases respectively, with 21 bases between them. The CDR3 consists of 18 residues. CDR3 sequence reads: CASTRSLGTGANTGELFF. The CDR3 DNA is TGTGCCAGCACACGATCACTTGGCACAGGCGCGAACACCGGGGAGCTGTTTTTT.

This clone appeared once. The rearrangement joins TRBV28 to TRBJ1-1; D call uncertain. Trimming left V 3 bases short and J 8 bases short, with 13 bases between. CDR1 is MDHEN, CDR2 SYDVKM, per germline. The CDR3 extends over 13 amino acids. The CDR3 bases are TGTGCCAGCAGTTTCCTTGAACCCCCCGAAGCTTTCTTT. Translation: CASSFLEPPEAFF.

The genes are TRBV2 and TRBJ1-5; no clear D. This CDR3 comprises 14 residues. Germline values: CDR1 SNHLY, CDR2 FYNNEI. V lost 7 bases and J 9 bases, leaving 19 bases between the germline ends. This CDR3 is CASKTNGQLRPQHF. The CDR3, as DNA: TGTGCCAGCAAAACAAATGGGCAGCTCCGGCCCCAGCATTTT.